This TCR beta chain was observed in a study of response to subunit inactivated influenza vaccine. General study points: Authors suggested few new T cells are recruited by each seasonal influenza vaccination.

As regards this clonotype: What it binds is unknown.

TCRdb reanalysed the RT-PCR reads using MiXCR and keeps one entry per CDR3 protein. The sample shows about 700,000 distinct CDR3 sequences, approximately 14% of them seen only once. This TCR came from a man in his fifties or sixties who received an inactivated influenza vaccine. This specimen consisted of PBMCs from blood, obtained around 15 days before vaccination.

Here the CDR3 reads CASSYDWTGKAFF. CDR3 sequence (DNA): TGTGCCAGCAGTTACGACTGGACAGGTAAAGCTTTCTTT. This chain connects TRBV6-5 to TRBJ1-1; TRBD1 matches at 7 bases. The CDR3 is 13 amino acids. The junction had 6 bases not matched to a gene; V was cut back by 2 bases and J by 9 bases. The V gene's germline CDR1 is MNHEY and CDR2 SVGAGI.